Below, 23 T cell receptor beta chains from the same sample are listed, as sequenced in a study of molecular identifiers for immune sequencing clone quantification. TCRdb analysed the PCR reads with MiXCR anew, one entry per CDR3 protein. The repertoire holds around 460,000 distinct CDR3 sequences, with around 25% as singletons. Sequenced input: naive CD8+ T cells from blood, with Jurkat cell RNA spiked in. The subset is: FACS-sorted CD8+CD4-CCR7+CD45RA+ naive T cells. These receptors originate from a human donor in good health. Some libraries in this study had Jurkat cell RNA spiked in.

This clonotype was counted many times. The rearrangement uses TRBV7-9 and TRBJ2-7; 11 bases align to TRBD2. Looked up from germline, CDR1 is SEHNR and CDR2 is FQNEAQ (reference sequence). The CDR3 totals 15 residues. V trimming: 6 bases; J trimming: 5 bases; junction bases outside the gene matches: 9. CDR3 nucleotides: TGTGCCAGCAGTTCCCCGGGACTAGCGGCCCACGAGCAGTACTTC. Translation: CASSSPGLAAHEQYF.

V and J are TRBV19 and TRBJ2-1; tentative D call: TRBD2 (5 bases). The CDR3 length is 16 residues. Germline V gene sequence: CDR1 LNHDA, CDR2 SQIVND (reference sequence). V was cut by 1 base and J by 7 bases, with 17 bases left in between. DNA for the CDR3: TGTGCCAGTAGTATAGCTGGCCGGGGTTGGGTGAATGAGCAGTTCTTC. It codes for CASSIAGRGWVNEQFF.

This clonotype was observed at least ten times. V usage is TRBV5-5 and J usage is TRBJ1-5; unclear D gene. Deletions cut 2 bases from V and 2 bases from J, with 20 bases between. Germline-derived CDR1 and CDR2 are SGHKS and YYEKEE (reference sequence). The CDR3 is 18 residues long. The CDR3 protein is CASSFDGAAFGGNQPQHF. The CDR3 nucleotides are TGTGCCAGCAGCTTCGACGGAGCAGCTTTCGGGGGCAATCAGCCCCAGCATTTT. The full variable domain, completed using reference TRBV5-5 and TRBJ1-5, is DAGVTQSPTHLIKTRGQQVTLRCSPISGHKSVSWYQQVLGQGPQFIFQYYEKEERGRGNFPDRFSARQFPNYSSELNVNALLLGDSALYLCASSFDGAAFGGNQPQHFGDGTRLSIL.

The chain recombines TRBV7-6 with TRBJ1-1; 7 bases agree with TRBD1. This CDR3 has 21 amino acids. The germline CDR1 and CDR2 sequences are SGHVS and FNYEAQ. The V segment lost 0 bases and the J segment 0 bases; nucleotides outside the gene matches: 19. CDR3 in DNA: TGTGCCAGCAGCTTAGCGGTAGTGACACCGGGAGACAGGGCGCTGAACACTGAAGCTTTCTTT. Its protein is CASSLAVVTPGDRALNTEAFF.

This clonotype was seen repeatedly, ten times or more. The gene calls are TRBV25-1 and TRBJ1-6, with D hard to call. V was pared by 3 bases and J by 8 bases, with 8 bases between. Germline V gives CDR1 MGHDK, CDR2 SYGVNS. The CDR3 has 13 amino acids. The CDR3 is CASSEGFYSPLHF. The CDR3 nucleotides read TGTGCCAGCAGTGAGGGGTTTTATTCACCCCTCCACTTT.

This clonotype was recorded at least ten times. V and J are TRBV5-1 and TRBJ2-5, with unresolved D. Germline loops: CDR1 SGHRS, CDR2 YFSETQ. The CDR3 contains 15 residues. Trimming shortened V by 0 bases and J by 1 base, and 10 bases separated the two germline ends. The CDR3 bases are TGCGCCAGCAGCTTGGATTACGGCTTCCAAGAGACCCAGTACTTC. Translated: CASSLDYGFQETQYF.

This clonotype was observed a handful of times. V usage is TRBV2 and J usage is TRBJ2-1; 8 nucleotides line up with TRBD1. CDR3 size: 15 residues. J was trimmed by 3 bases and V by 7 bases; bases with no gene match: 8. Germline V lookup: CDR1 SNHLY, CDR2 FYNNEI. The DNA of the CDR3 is TGTGCCAGCAACCCTGGACAGGGAGTCTACAATGAGCAGTTCTTC. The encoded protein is CASNPGQGVYNEQFF.

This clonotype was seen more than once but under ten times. The DNA for the CDR3 is TGTGCCAGCACCCTTAGCGGGGGAGCCCCAGCCCCTCTCACAGATACGCAGTATTTT. Protein sequence: CASTLSGGAPAPLTDTQYF. The chain has TRBV7-2 and TRBJ2-3; TRBD2 matches at 9 bases. The CDR3 has 19 amino acids. V lost 7 bases and J lost 2; bases outside the gene matches: 19. Per the germline V gene, CDR1 is SGHTA and CDR2 is FQGNSA.

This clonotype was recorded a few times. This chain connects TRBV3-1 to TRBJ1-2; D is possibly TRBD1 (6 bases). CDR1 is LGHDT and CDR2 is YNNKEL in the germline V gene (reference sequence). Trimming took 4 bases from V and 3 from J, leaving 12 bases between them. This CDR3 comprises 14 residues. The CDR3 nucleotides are TGTGCCAGCAGCCCAGGGACACGGGACTATGGCTACACCTTC. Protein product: CASSPGTRDYGYTF.

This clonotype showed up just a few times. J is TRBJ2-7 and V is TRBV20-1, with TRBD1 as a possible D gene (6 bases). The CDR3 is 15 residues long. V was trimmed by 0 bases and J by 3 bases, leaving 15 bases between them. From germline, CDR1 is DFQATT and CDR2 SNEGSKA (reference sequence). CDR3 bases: TGCAGTGCTAGAGATCGTTTGGGACACCTCTACGAGCAGTACTTC. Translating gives CSARDRLGHLYEQYF.

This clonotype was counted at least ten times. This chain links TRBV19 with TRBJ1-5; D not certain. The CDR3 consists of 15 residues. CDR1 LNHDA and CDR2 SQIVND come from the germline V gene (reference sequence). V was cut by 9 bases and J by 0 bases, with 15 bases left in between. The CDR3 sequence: CASSSTGYSNQPQHF. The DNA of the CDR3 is TGTGCCAGCAGCTCGACGGGGTATAGCAATCAGCCCCAGCATTTT.

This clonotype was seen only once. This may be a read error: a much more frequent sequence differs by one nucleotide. The CDR3 is CASNPEDRRQPQHF. In DNA, the CDR3 is TGTGCCAGCAACCCAGAGGACAGGCGTCAGCCCCAGCATTTT. V is TRBV28 and J is TRBJ1-5; 7 nucleotides match TRBD1. Germline CDR1 and CDR2: MDHEN and SYDVKM. The CDR3 has 14 residues. Trimming took 7 bases from V and 6 from J; bases not matched to a gene: 9.

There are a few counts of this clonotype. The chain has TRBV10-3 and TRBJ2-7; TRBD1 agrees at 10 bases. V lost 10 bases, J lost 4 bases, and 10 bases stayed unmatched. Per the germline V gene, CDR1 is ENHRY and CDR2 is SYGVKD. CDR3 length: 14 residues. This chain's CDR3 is CATDPSGQGYEQYF. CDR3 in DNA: TGTGCCACCGACCCCTCGGGACAGGGGTACGAGCAGTACTTC.

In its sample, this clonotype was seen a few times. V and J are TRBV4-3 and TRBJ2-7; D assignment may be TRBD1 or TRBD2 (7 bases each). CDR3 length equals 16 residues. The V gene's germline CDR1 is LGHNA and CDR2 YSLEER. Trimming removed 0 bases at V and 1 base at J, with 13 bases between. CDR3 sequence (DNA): TGCGCCAGCAGCCAAGATTGGCAGGGGGGGTCCTACGAGCAGTACTTC. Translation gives CASSQDWQGGSYEQYF.

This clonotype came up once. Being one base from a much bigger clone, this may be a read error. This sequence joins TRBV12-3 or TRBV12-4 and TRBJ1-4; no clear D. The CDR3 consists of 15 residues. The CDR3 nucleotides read TGTGCCAGCACATCCTCCGGGTCGGCAAATGAAGAACTGTTTTTT. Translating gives CASTSSGSANEELFF.

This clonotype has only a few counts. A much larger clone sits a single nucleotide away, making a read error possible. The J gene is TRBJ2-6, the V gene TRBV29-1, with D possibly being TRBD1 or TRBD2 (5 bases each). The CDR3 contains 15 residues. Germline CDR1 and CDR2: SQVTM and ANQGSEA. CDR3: CSVVGILSGADVLTF. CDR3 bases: TGCAGCGTTGTCGGGATCTTATCTGGGGCCGACGTCCTGACTTTC.

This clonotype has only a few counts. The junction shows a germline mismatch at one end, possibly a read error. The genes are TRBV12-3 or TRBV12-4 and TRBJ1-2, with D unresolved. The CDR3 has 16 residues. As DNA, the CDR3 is TGTGCCAGCGGTTTAATCTATGGTGGCGGGATCGAGGGCTACACCTTC. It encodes CASGLIYGGGIEGYTF.

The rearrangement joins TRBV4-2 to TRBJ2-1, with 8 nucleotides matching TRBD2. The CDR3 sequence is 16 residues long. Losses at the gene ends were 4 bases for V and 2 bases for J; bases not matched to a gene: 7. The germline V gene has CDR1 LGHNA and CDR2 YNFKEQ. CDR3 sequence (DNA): TGTGCCAGCAGCCCTGGACTAGCCGCCGCCTACAATGAGCAGTTCTTC. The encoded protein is CASSPGLAAAYNEQFF.

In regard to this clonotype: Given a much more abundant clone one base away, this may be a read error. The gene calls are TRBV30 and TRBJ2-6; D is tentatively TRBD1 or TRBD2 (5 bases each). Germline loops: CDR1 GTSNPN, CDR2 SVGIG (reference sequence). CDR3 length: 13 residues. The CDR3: CAWRGGGANALTF. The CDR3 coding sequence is TGTGCCTGGAGAGGAGGTGGGGCCAACGCCCTGACTTTC.

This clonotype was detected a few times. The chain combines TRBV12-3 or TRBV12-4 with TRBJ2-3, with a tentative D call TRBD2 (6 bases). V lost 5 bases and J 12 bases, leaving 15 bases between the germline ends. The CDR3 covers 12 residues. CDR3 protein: CASSTDYARQYF. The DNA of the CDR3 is TGTGCCAGCAGTACGGACTACGCGAGACAGTATTTT.

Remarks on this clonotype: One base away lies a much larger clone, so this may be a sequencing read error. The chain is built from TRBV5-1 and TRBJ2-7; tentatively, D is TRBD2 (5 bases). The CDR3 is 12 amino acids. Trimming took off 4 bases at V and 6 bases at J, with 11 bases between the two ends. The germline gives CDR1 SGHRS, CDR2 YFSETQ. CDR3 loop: CASSLDCPEQYF. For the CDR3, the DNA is TGCGCCAGCAGCCTGGACTGCCCCGAGCAGTACTTC.

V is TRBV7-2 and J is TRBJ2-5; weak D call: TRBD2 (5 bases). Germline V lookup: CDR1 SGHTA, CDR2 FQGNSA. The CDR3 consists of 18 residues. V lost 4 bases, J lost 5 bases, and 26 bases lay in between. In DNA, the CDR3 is TGTACCAGCAGCTCCCGCGGGCTGGGGATTAACCTCTGGGAGACCCAGTACTTC. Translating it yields CTSSSRGLGINLWETQYF.

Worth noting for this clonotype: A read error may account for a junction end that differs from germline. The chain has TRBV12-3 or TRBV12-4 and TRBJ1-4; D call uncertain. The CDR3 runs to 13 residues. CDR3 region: CASSFGVWEKLCF. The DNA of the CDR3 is TGTGCCAGCAGTTTCGGGGTTTGGGAAAAACTGTGTTTT.